These T cell receptor beta chains were read from a single sample in a study of blood T cell repertoires in COVID-19. The assay was immunoSEQ multiplex PCR, and TCRdb's table has in-frame clones only and misses some. The repertoire holds a few hundred thousand clones, with roughly 85% as singletons. Material for sequencing was peripheral blood. These receptors all come from a woman between 65 and 79 years old with COVID-19, enrolled during active disease. Both conserved end residues are part of each CDR3. The order of the fields is V gene, CDR3 length, D gene, J gene, clone size, CDR3 DNA, CDR3 protein. A D gene is named only where the DNA matches it firmly. The size of a clone is reported for some rows only, either as once, few or many, or as a class for expanded clones.

TRBV5-1	16	NA	TRBJ2-1	few	TGCGCCAGCAGCCCAACGAACGGGGGTCGCGACAATGAGCAGTTCTTC	CASSPTNGGRDNEQFF
TRBV11-2	16	NA	TRBJ2-3	NA	TGTGCCAGCAGCCTGAGTCCGGGACTTAGCACAGATACGCAGTATTTT	CASSLSPGLSTDTQYF
TRBV5-5	15	NA	TRBJ1-3	NA	TGTGCCAGCAGCTCACAGGGCAGTGCCGGAAACACCATATATTTT	CASSSQGSAGNTIYF
TRBV7-3	14	NA	TRBJ2-5	NA	TGTGCCAGCAGCTTTGGACCTTCGGGGGAGACCCAGTACTTC	CASSFGPSGETQYF
TRBV7-2	15	NA	TRBJ1-1	NA	TGTGCCAGCAGTGGCAGGACGGGGAACCTAAGAGAAGCTTTCTTT	CASSGRTGNLREAFF
TRBV5-8	15	NA	TRBJ1-1	NA	TGTGCCAGCAGCTTGGGCCAGATACCGAACACTGAAGCTTTCTTT	CASSLGQIPNTEAFF
TRBV7-8	15	TRBD2	TRBJ2-7	NA	TGTGCCAGCAGTCCAGCGGGGGACTTTACTTACGAGCAGTACTTC	CASSPAGDFTYEQYF
TRBV7-2	15	NA	TRBJ1-1	NA	TGTGCCAGCAGCTTAGAGTCGGGGGTGAATACTGAAGCTTTCTTT	CASSLESGVNTEAFF
TRBV27	16	TRBD2	TRBJ2-1	NA	TGTGCCAGCAGCCGATCCGGACTAGCGGGGAGTAGTGAGCAGTTCTTC	CASSRSGLAGSSEQFF
TRBV11-2	15	NA	TRBJ2-5	NA	TGTGCCAGCAGCTTGGGGGGGCGGGCCCAAGAGACCCAGTACTTC	CASSLGGRAQETQYF
TRBV18	14	TRBD1	TRBJ2-5	NA	TGTGCCAGCTCACCGTCAGGGGGTCGGGAGACCCAGTACTTC	CASSPSGGRETQYF
TRBV5-1	14	TRBD2	TRBJ2-7	NA	TGCGCCAGCAGCTTCGCGGGAGTGAAAGACGAGCAGTACTTC	CASSFAGVKDEQYF
TRBV7-2	16	TRBD2	TRBJ2-3	NA	TGTGCCAGCAGCGCGCAACTAGCGGGGGGCACAGATACGCAGTATTTT	CASSAQLAGGTDTQYF
TRBV5-6	14	NA	TRBJ1-6	NA	TGTGCCAGCAGCTTGGGCGTCCTTAATTCACCCCTCCACTTT	CASSLGVLNSPLHF
TRBV9	18	TRBD1	TRBJ1-2	NA	TGTGCCAGCAGCCCTCCCTCCGACAGGGTGGGATTGAATTGGGGCTACACCTTC	CASSPPSDRVGLNWGYTF
TRBV9	15	TRBD1	TRBJ1-1	once	TGTGCCAGCAGCGCGGGGACAGGCATGAACACTGAAGCTTTCTTT	CASSAGTGMNTEAFF
TRBV9	12	TRBD1	TRBJ1-2	NA	TGTGCCAGCAGCCGGGACAGGGGCGGCTACACCTTC	CASSRDRGGYTF
TRBV9	15	TRBD1	TRBJ2-7	once	TGTGCCAGCAGCGTTCGGACAGGGTTCGCCGGCGAGCAGTACTTC	CASSVRTGFAGEQYF
TRBV7-2	15	TRBD2	TRBJ2-3	NA	TGTGCCAGCAGCTTGGGACTAGCGGGGGGGGATACGCAGTATTTT	CASSLGLAGGDTQYF
TRBV9	17	TRBD1	TRBJ2-1	NA	TGTGCCAGCAGCCTCACCCCCGGACAGGGCATCTACAATGAGCAGTTCTTC	CASSLTPGQGIYNEQFF
TRBV14	16	NA	TRBJ2-1	NA	TGTGCCAGCAGCCAAGAAGGGGGTACGGCCTACAATGAGCAGTTCTTC	CASSQEGGTAYNEQFF
TRBV19	16	NA	TRBJ1-5	NA	TGTGCCAGTAGTATAGTTCTTGGGGCGGCCTCACAGCCCCAGCATTTT	CASSIVLGAASQPQHF
TRBV29-1	16	TRBD1	TRBJ2-7	NA	TGCAGCGTTGAAGATCACGATAGTGACAGGGGTTACGAGCAGTACTTC	CSVEDHDSDRGYEQYF
TRBV24-1	16	TRBD2	TRBJ2-5	NA	TGTGCCACCAGTGATCAGCTAGCGGGGGGACTGCAGACCCAGTACTTC	CATSDQLAGGLQTQYF
TRBV5-1	13	TRBD1	TRBJ2-7	NA	TGCGCCAGCAGCTCTGGACAGGGGCGCGAGCAGTACTTC	CASSSGQGREQYF
TRBV7-9	14	TRBD1	TRBJ2-7	NA	TGTGCCAGCAGCCCCCGGGGACAGACCTACGAGCAGTACTTC	CASSPRGQTYEQYF
TRBV5-1	14	TRBD2	TRBJ2-1	once	TGCGCCAGCAGCTTGGCGGGCGGGAGCAATGAGCAGTTCTTC	CASSLAGGSNEQFF
TRBV7-3	16	TRBD1	TRBJ1-6	NA	TGTGCCAGCAGCTTAACCGGGACAGGCAATAATTCACCCCTCCACTTT	CASSLTGTGNNSPLHF
TRBV19	14	NA	TRBJ2-2	NA	TGTGCCAGTAGTATCGGCAGGGTCACCGGGGAGCTGTTTTTT	CASSIGRVTGELFF
TRBV21-1	16	NA	TRBJ2-3	NA	TGTGCCAGCAGCAAGTCACTAGCGGGTGGGGCAGATACGCAGTATTTT	CASSKSLAGGADTQYF
TRBV6-2/TRBV6-3	16	TRBD2	TRBJ2-1	once	TGTGCCAGCAGTTCACCGGGACTAGCGGTGTACAATGAGCAGTTCTTC	CASSSPGLAVYNEQFF
TRBV2	12	NA	TRBJ1-1	NA	TGTGCCAGCAGTGAAGGGAGGTGGGAAGCTTTCTTT	CASSEGRWEAFF
TRBV28	13	NA	TRBJ2-7	NA	TGTGCCAGCAGCCCCAGGGGGGAAGACGAGCAGTACTTC	CASSPRGEDEQYF
TRBV11-2	13	NA	TRBJ1-2	few	TGTGCCAGCAGCCGACGCGGGCAGGATGGCTACACCTTC	CASSRRGQDGYTF
TRBV6-1	13	NA	TRBJ1-4	once	TGTGCCAGCAGTGAAGGGACAGTAGGAAAACTGTTTTTT	CASSEGTVGKLFF
TRBV6-5	15	TRBD2	TRBJ2-1	many	TGTGCCAGCAGCCTTAGCGGGGATACCTACAATGAGCAGTTCTTC	CASSLSGDTYNEQFF
TRBV18	14	NA	TRBJ1-1	once	TGTGCCAGCTCACCGGTTGGCCGAACAAGTGAAGCTTTCTTT	CASSPVGRTSEAFF
TRBV11-2	15	TRBD1	TRBJ1-2	NA	TGTGCCAGCAGCTCCCAAACAGGGGGCGGTTATGGCTACACCTTC	CASSSQTGGGYGYTF